This T cell receptor beta chain was documented in a study of blood T cell repertoires in COVID-19. Study-level information: Sites in the United States, Italy and Spain provided acute and convalescent COVID-19 samples.

There are 15 residues in the CDR3. Germline V gene data show CDR1 as SGHRS and CDR2 as YFSETQ. With 0 bases removed from V and 2 bases from J, the gap between germline ends came to 10 bases. Original data processing: Amplifying reference gene primers gave estimates of nucleated cell counts. Sequencing used immunoSEQ multiplex PCR; TCRdb keeps in-frame clones, though not all of them. Clone size and the V and J calls come from that table; the DNA yielded D and trimming. The sample records approximately 350,000 clones, 70% to 90% being singletons. The sequence was obtained from a woman younger than 45 with COVID-19, enrolled during active disease. The sequencing input was peripheral blood. V usage is TRBV5-1 and J usage is TRBJ2-3; possible D gene TRBD2, 7 bases. CDR3 coding DNA: TGCGCCAGCAGCTTGGTGGCGGGGGCCACAGATACGCAGTATTTT. Translating gives CASSLVAGATDTQYF.